This TCR beta chain appears in the sequencing data of a study of T cell responses to AZD1222 COVID-19 vaccine. The repertoire was sequenced with immunoSEQ multiplex PCR; TCRdb's copy has only in-frame clones and lacks some. Counted here are 80,000 or so clones, roughly 90% occurring once; the ten biggest clones make up over 4.5%. Material: peripheral blood, obtained on day 0 of AZD1222 vaccination. The sequence derives from an adult in good health.

The CDR3: CASSLRGIYEQYF. The CDR3 DNA is TGTGCCAGCAGTTTAAGGGGCATCTACGAGCAGTACTTC. J is TRBJ2-7 and V is TRBV27, with D tentatively TRBD1 (5 bases). This CDR3 is 13 amino acids long. Between the trimmed V and J ends, which lost 2 bases and 3 bases, there was a span of 8 bases. Per germline, CDR1 MNHEY and CDR2 SMNVEV (reference sequence).